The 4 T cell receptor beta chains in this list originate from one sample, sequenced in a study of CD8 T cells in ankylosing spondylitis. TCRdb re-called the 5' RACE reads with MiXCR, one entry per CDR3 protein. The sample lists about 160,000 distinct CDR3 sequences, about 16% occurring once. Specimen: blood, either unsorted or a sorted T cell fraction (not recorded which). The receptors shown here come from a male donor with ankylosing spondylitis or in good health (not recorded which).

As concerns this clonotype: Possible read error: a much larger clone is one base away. CDR3 nucleotides: TGCAGTGCTACTAGTAAAGCGACCCAGTACTTC. Protein: CSATSKATQYF. V is TRBV20-1 and J is TRBJ2-5; no definite D call. The CDR3 runs 11 residues. Germline assignment: CDR1 DFQATT and CDR2 SNEGSKA (reference sequence). Trimming took 4 bases from V and 7 from J, leaving 10 bases between them.

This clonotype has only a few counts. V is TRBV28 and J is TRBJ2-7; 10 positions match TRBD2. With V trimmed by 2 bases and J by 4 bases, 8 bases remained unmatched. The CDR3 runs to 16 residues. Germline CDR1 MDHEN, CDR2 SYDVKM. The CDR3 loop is CASSLRSSGSGYEQYF. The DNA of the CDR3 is TGTGCCAGCAGTTTAAGATCTAGCGGGAGTGGGTACGAGCAGTACTTC.

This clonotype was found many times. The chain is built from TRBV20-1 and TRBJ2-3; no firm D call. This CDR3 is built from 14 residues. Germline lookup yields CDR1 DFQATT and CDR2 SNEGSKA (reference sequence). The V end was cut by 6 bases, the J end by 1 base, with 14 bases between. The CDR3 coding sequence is TGCAGTGCCCCCGCCGGAAGGGGCACAGATACGCAGTATTTT. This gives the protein CSAPAGRGTDTQYF.

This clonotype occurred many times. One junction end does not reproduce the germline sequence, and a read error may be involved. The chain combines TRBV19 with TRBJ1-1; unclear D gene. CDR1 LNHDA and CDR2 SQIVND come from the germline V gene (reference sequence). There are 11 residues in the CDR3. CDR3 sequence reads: CASSIERRLLF. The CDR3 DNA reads TGTGCCAGTAGTATAGAGCGTCGGCTTCTCTTT. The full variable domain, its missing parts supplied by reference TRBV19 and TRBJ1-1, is DGGITQSPKYLFRKEGQNVTLSCEQNLNHDAMYWYRQDPGQGLRLIYYSQIVNDFQKGDIAEGYSVSREKKESFPLTVTSAQKNPTAFYLCASSIERRLLFGQGTRLTVV.